This T cell receptor beta chain was sequenced for a study of cytomegalovirus exposure and HLA in healthy donors (TCRdb year 2017). Some background on the complete study: The roughly 670 repertoires of the first cohort and the roughly 110 validation repertoires were produced on the same platform, according to a later analysis. The study aimed to test whether signatures of past pathogen exposure could be identified by cataloging public T cell receptors. Besides the first cohort of under 700 subjects, a separate validation cohort made up of about 120 different subjects was used. To predict cytomegalovirus infection status, the study combined high-throughput TCR immunosequencing, statistical association of individual TCRs with disease status, and machine learning.

Inclusive of the bounding cysteine and phenylalanine, the CDR3 is 17 residues long. The retained sequence is limited to the CDR3, 51 bases, with the frame set at the first base. V drops 2 bases and J drops 5 bases, leaving 21 bases in between. The germline V gene (reference sequence) specifies MNHEY as CDR1 and SMNVEV as CDR2. Libraries came from the immunoSEQ multiplex PCR assay. The original pipeline was this. A statistical classification framework was built to diagnose cytomegalovirus status from the catalog of TCR beta chain sequences. Entries here come from immuneACCESS through TCRdb and include only in-frame sequences with V and J called. Some clones fail to appear in such tables; in the studies checked, an unresolved V gene covers under half of the shortfall, and the cause of the remainder is unknown. The V and J calls and clone size come from that table; D and trimming were worked out from the DNA. The sample table shows some 60,000 clones, and approximately 96% are seen once. About 4.4% of the sample is held by the ten biggest clonotypes.

The donors belonged to the validation cohort of 90 to 150 subjects, which was separate from the roughly 670-subject first cohort. A word on this clone: The target of this receptor is not known. There are no base qualities to consult, and no much larger clone falls within one base. Distinct nucleotide sequences in the sample also encode this CDR3.

On the study overall, not on this receptor specifically: In a later analysis, TCRs clustered in the first cohort were found to also tend to co-occur in the 130 or so validation repertoires, with about 94% of cluster scores above 0. According to the authors, the approach could potentially be generalized to other disease states and immunological phenotypes. Three of the identified cytomegalovirus-associated TCR beta chains were confirmed in vitro to be specific for cytomegalovirus antigens. A later analysis had no HLA typing for the validation cohort, so co-occurrence there was scored across all 110 or so repertoires. The classifier was reported to diagnose cytomegalovirus status with high specificity and sensitivity in both the original and validation cohorts. While some public TCRs were present in many individuals, most TCR sequences turned up only very rarely across donors. The study listed 164 TCR beta chains as associated with cytomegalovirus.

The specimen sequenced was PBMCs. The chain uses TRBV27 and TRBJ1-2, and TRBD1 may be the D gene, going by 5 matching bases. The TCR originated in a man between 18 and 35 years old in good health and CMV-seropositive. The CDR3 reads as follows: CASSLRQGGSKLYGYTF. The sequenced DNA is TGTGCCAGCAGTTTAAGGCAGGGTGGATCCAAACTATATGGCTACACCTTC.